This T cell receptor (beta chain) appears in the sequencing data of a study of cytomegalovirus exposure and HLA in healthy donors. V was trimmed by 11 bases and J by 2 bases, leaving 15 bases between them. The CDR3 loop spans 13 amino acids. Germline CDR1 reads MDHEN; CDR2 reads SYDVKM. PCR primers comprised 60 Vbeta and 13 Jbeta primers. TCRdb's copy holds only in-frame clones and misses some; the assay was immunoSEQ multiplex PCR. Of about 110,000 clones listed, less than 85% are singletons. The sample consisted of PBMCs. The V gene is TRBV28, the J gene TRBJ1-2; tentative D call: TRBD1 (6 bases). This TCR was recovered from a woman in her thirties or forties in good health and CMV-seronegative. CDR3: CAFGGQGNYGYTF. The CDR3 nucleotides are TGTGCCTTCGGTGGTCAGGGGAACTATGGCTACACCTTC.